This entry describes one T cell receptor (beta chain). The germline gives CDR1 SGHTA, CDR2 FQGNSA. This CDR3 comprises 18 residues. V shed 5 bases, J shed 1 base, and the junction held 12 bases outside the gene matches. The entry originates in a study of blood T cell repertoires in COVID-19. Study-wide context: Both acute and convalescent COVID-19 samples were obtained from the United States, Italy and Spain. In each case, the material was cDNA or gDNA derived from T cells, B-cell-depleted T cells, or PBMCs.

The authors' processing: Reference gene primer amplification in the assay estimated nucleated cell counts. Measured with immunoSEQ multiplex PCR; TCRdb has only the in-frame clones, and not every one. V, J and clone size derive from that table, while D and trimming were established from the DNA sequence. The data contain about 140,000 clones, roughly 84% of them singletons. V is TRBV7-2 and J is TRBJ2-7, with 12 bases that match TRBD2. Sequencing input: peripheral blood. This clonotype was sampled from a woman aged 60-75 years with acute or convalescent COVID-19. CDR3 nucleotide sequence: TGTGCCAGCAGCCCACGACTGGGGACTAGCGGGTTTTCCTACGAGCAGTACTTC. This encodes CASSPRLGTSGFSYEQYF.